The rows below give T cell receptor beta chains drawn from one sample of a study of cytomegalovirus exposure and HLA in healthy donors. The data were produced by immunoSEQ multiplex PCR, yet TCRdb's version contains in-frame clones alone and is incomplete. The repertoire holds some 76,000 clones, with less than 95% as singletons. The sample consisted of PBMCs. The origin of the receptors is a woman aged 18-35 years in good health and CMV-seropositive. Both conserved end residues are trimmed from each CDR3.

V: TRBV28; CDR3: ASGTGWEQF
V: TRBV2; CDR3: ASSEAVGGTGAPGANVLT
V: TRBV7-2; CDR3: ASSAQGTTEAF
V: TRBV7-8; CDR3: ASSLGAGAANEQF
V: TRBV11-2; CDR3: ASREGTEAF
V: TRBV10-3; CDR3: AIHQTSGASYNEQF
V: TRBV27; CDR3: ASSPPTGGLAKNIQY
V: TRBV4-3; CDR3: ASSQALKGWQVRAEAF
V: TRBV18; CDR3: ASSHGNSQETQY
V: TRBV9; CDR3: ASSPRWGDTGELF
V: TRBV7-8; CDR3: ASSLFTGGYGYT
V: TRBV10-3; CDR3: AISETDRDSNQPQH
V: TRBV6-1; CDR3: ASSEDSGLYGYT
V: TRBV15; CDR3: ATSRDRSVRNSPLH
V: TRBV5-4; CDR3: ASSATGRPETQY
V: TRBV6-1; CDR3: ASSDTVEGAGNGYT
V: TRBV28; CDR3: ASSTVAGGTYNEQF
V: TRBV27; CDR3: ASSLHYLGGGTGRETQY
V: TRBV5-4; CDR3: ASSSGGLAGADTQY
V: TRBV2; CDR3: ASSNRGAKNIQY
V: TRBV28; CDR3: ASRGTGVFGFGGYT
V: TRBV27; CDR3: ASSSPGTGAYNEQF
V: TRBV28; CDR3: ASSLPGGNTEAF
V: TRBV7-8; CDR3: ASSLASGEPYEQY
V: TRBV11-2; CDR3: ASSRDRGVGAGELF
V: TRBV21-1; CDR3: AGVGRGPYEQY
V: TRBV5-1; CDR3: ASSSKNWTDLSSGANVLT
V: TRBV7-3; CDR3: ASSSTSGGTGELF
V: TRBV6-1; CDR3: ASSGTGGSEQY
V: TRBV4-3; CDR3: ASSHYKPGLASSYEQY
V: TRBV5-4; CDR3: ASSLGLAGLTDTQY
V: TRBV4-3; CDR3: ASSQGTVWERYNEQF
V: TRBV25-1; CDR3: ASSQSTQDRTETQY
V: TRBV19; CDR3: ASSPQGQLPWQPQH
V: TRBV19; CDR3: ASSIGQLTRGNQPQH
V: TRBV9; CDR3: ASSVELAGPGELF
V: TRBV4-2; CDR3: ASSHTGTGDQETQY